The rows below give T cell receptor beta chains drawn from one sample of a study of cytomegalovirus exposure and HLA in healthy donors. Assay used: immunoSEQ multiplex PCR; TCRdb lists only in-frame clones, some missing. The data contain around 140,000 clones, about three quarters of them singletons. The sample taken for sequencing was PBMCs. Receptors were obtained from a man in his fifties in good health and CMV-seropositive. The CDR3 runs from the conserved cysteine through the conserved F or W. The D gene is left open where the match is weak. A row's size may be missing; if present it is once, few, many or a size class.

V gene: TRBV7-3
clone size: .
CDR3 length: 15
D gene: .
J gene: TRBJ2-1
CDR3 DNA: TGTGCCAGCAGCTTAACGTCTCTACCCGCGGATGAGCAGTTCTTC
CDR3 protein: CASSLTSLPADEQFF

V gene: TRBV21-1
clone size: .
CDR3 length: 13
D gene: .
J gene: TRBJ1-1
CDR3 DNA: TGTGCCAGACCGGGACAGGCTGACACTGAAGCTTTCTTT
CDR3 protein: CARPGQADTEAFF

V gene: TRBV5-5
clone size: .
CDR3 length: 16
D gene: .
J gene: TRBJ1-2
CDR3 DNA: TGTGCCAGCAGCCCCGTACCGACAGGCTCTCACTATGGCTACACCTTC
CDR3 protein: CASSPVPTGSHYGYTF

V gene: TRBV19
clone size: .
CDR3 length: 15
D gene: .
J gene: TRBJ1-5
CDR3 DNA: TGTGCCAGTAGTAACAGCGGGGGTAGTAATCAGCCCCAGCATTTT
CDR3 protein: CASSNSGGSNQPQHF

V gene: TRBV6-1
clone size: .
CDR3 length: 15
D gene: .
J gene: TRBJ1-3
CDR3 DNA: TGTGCCAGCAGTCCCGGGGGGTCGAAGGGAAACACCATATATTTT
CDR3 protein: CASSPGGSKGNTIYF

V gene: TRBV27
clone size: few
CDR3 length: 17
D gene: .
J gene: TRBJ1-6
CDR3 DNA: TGTGCCAGCAGTTTATATGGGAGTGGCTCCTATAATTCACCCCTCCACTTT
CDR3 protein: CASSLYGSGSYNSPLHF

V gene: TRBV5-1
clone size: .
CDR3 length: 16
D gene: TRBD1
J gene: TRBJ2-7
CDR3 DNA: TGCGCCAGCCGCTTACGCCCCGGGACAGGGGTCTACGAGCAGTACTTC
CDR3 protein: CASRLRPGTGVYEQYF

V gene: TRBV2
clone size: .
CDR3 length: 15
D gene: .
J gene: TRBJ2-1
CDR3 DNA: TGTGCCAGCGCCTCTGAGGCAGATTTTAACAATGAGCAGTTCTTC
CDR3 protein: CASASEADFNNEQFF

V gene: TRBV7-9
clone size: few
CDR3 length: 15
D gene: TRBD2
J gene: TRBJ2-1
CDR3 DNA: TGTGCCAGCAGCTACTACGCTAGCGGGGGGACTCAGCAGTTCTTC
CDR3 protein: CASSYYASGGTQQFF

V gene: TRBV9
clone size: .
CDR3 length: 13
D gene: .
J gene: TRBJ1-1
CDR3 DNA: TGTGCCAGCAGCGTAGGGGGGGACACTGAAGCTTTCTTT
CDR3 protein: CASSVGGDTEAFF

V gene: TRBV2
clone size: .
CDR3 length: 16
D gene: TRBD1
J gene: TRBJ1-1
CDR3 DNA: TGTGCCAGCAAGCGGGACAGGGGTTTCATGAACACTGAAGCTTTCTTT
CDR3 protein: CASKRDRGFMNTEAFF

V gene: TRBV28
clone size: few
CDR3 length: 14
D gene: TRBD1
J gene: TRBJ2-7
CDR3 DNA: TGTGCCAGCAGACCGGCAGGGGGCCACTACGAGCAGTACTTC
CDR3 protein: CASRPAGGHYEQYF

V gene: TRBV19
clone size: .
CDR3 length: 13
D gene: .
J gene: TRBJ1-1
CDR3 DNA: TGTGCCAGTGATCAAGAGGACAGCACTGAAGCTTTCTTT
CDR3 protein: CASDQEDSTEAFF

V gene: TRBV7-9
clone size: few
CDR3 length: 16
D gene: .
J gene: TRBJ2-7
CDR3 DNA: TGTGCCAGCAGCGGGCTAGGGGGAGCGGGACCCTACGAGCAGTACTTC
CDR3 protein: CASSGLGGAGPYEQYF

V gene: TRBV5-1
clone size: .
CDR3 length: 17
D gene: TRBD2
J gene: TRBJ2-7
CDR3 DNA: TGCGCCAGCAGTCCACCTTCCGGGACTAGCGACTCCTACGAGCAGTACTTC
CDR3 protein: CASSPPSGTSDSYEQYF

V gene: TRBV6-5
clone size: .
CDR3 length: 13
D gene: TRBD1
J gene: TRBJ2-5
CDR3 DNA: TGTGCCAGCAGTCGACAGGGCCAAGAGACCCAGTACTTC
CDR3 protein: CASSRQGQETQYF

V gene: TRBV10-1
clone size: .
CDR3 length: 18
D gene: TRBD2
J gene: TRBJ2-7
CDR3 DNA: TGCGCCAGCAGTGGCGGGGGGGGTACTAGCGGGTCTTCCTACGAGCAGTACTTC
CDR3 protein: CASSGGGGTSGSSYEQYF

V gene: TRBV18
clone size: .
CDR3 length: 14
D gene: TRBD1
J gene: TRBJ1-2
CDR3 DNA: TGTGCCAGCTCACCAGGACAGGGGGCTCGTGGCTACACCTTC
CDR3 protein: CASSPGQGARGYTF

V gene: TRBV19
clone size: .
CDR3 length: 14
D gene: TRBD1
J gene: TRBJ1-2
CDR3 DNA: TGTGCCACCGAGGACAGGGGGCAAGTACGTGGCTACACCTTC
CDR3 protein: CATEDRGQVRGYTF

V gene: TRBV5-1
clone size: .
CDR3 length: 16
D gene: TRBD2
J gene: TRBJ2-3
CDR3 DNA: TGCGCCAGCACTGGGGGACTAGCGGGAGAAGGAGATACGCAGTATTTT
CDR3 protein: CASTGGLAGEGDTQYF

V gene: TRBV21-1
clone size: .
CDR3 length: 17
D gene: .
J gene: TRBJ1-2
CDR3 DNA: TGTGCCAGCAGCAAAGACCTGGGCACAGGGGTTTGGTATGGCTACACCTTC
CDR3 protein: CASSKDLGTGVWYGYTF

V gene: TRBV11-1
clone size: .
CDR3 length: 15
D gene: .
J gene: TRBJ2-5
CDR3 DNA: TGTGCCAGCAGCTACTCTGGGGGGTCGAGGCAGACCCAGTACTTC
CDR3 protein: CASSYSGGSRQTQYF

V gene: TRBV29-1
clone size: once
CDR3 length: 15
D gene: TRBD1
J gene: TRBJ2-5
CDR3 DNA: TGCAGCGTTATGAGACAGGGCTACCTGGGGGAGACCCAGTACTTC
CDR3 protein: CSVMRQGYLGETQYF

V gene: TRBV7-6
clone size: once
CDR3 length: 14
D gene: TRBD2
J gene: TRBJ2-7
CDR3 DNA: TGTGCCAGCAGCCCTAGCGGGAGTGGGTACGAGCAGTACTTC
CDR3 protein: CASSPSGSGYEQYF

V gene: TRBV6-5
clone size: .
CDR3 length: 15
D gene: .
J gene: TRBJ1-1
CDR3 DNA: TGTGCCAGCAGTCTCCATCGGGGGTCTAACACTGAAGCTTTCTTT
CDR3 protein: CASSLHRGSNTEAFF

V gene: TRBV5-1
clone size: once
CDR3 length: 16
D gene: TRBD1
J gene: TRBJ1-4
CDR3 DNA: TGCGCCAGCAGCCCGGGACAGGGGGCTTCTAATGAAAAACTGTTTTTT
CDR3 protein: CASSPGQGASNEKLFF

V gene: TRBV2
clone size: .
CDR3 length: 16
D gene: .
J gene: TRBJ1-6
CDR3 DNA: TGTGCCAGCAGTGAAGATGGGAGCTCCTATAATTCACCCCTCCACTTT
CDR3 protein: CASSEDGSSYNSPLHF

V gene: TRBV29-1
clone size: once
CDR3 length: 17
D gene: .
J gene: TRBJ1-2
CDR3 DNA: TGCAGCGTGGGGGGGAGGTCAGGGAACCTTCCCGGCTATGGCTACACCTTC
CDR3 protein: CSVGGRSGNLPGYGYTF

V gene: TRBV2
clone size: few
CDR3 length: 14
D gene: .
J gene: TRBJ1-1
CDR3 DNA: TGTGCCAGCAACACTGACAGGCGGGCCACTGAAGCTTTCTTT
CDR3 protein: CASNTDRRATEAFF

V gene: TRBV27
clone size: .
CDR3 length: 16
D gene: .
J gene: TRBJ1-1
CDR3 DNA: TGTGCCAGCAGTTTATCGTACCCAGGGTTACAGGCTGAAGCTTTCTTT
CDR3 protein: CASSLSYPGLQAEAFF

V gene: TRBV13
clone size: .
CDR3 length: 14
D gene: .
J gene: TRBJ2-1
CDR3 DNA: TGTGCCAGCAGCTACGGGAGCTCCTACAATGAGCAGTTCTTC
CDR3 protein: CASSYGSSYNEQFF

V gene: TRBV28
clone size: few
CDR3 length: 13
D gene: .
J gene: TRBJ1-2
CDR3 DNA: TGTGCCAGCAGTTTGATCCGGCCGGAGGGCTACACCTTC
CDR3 protein: CASSLIRPEGYTF

V gene: TRBV19
clone size: .
CDR3 length: 17
D gene: .
J gene: TRBJ2-6
CDR3 DNA: TGTGCCAGTAGTATAGATCTGCGTTTTTCTGGGGCCAACGTCCTGACTTTC
CDR3 protein: CASSIDLRFSGANVLTF

V gene: TRBV28
clone size: .
CDR3 length: 14
D gene: .
J gene: TRBJ1-3
CDR3 DNA: TGTGCCAGCAGTTCAAGCCACTCTGGAAACACCATATATTTT
CDR3 protein: CASSSSHSGNTIYF

V gene: TRBV6-5
clone size: .
CDR3 length: 15
D gene: TRBD2
J gene: TRBJ2-1
CDR3 DNA: TGTGCCAGCACCAATCTCGGGGGGGCGAAGAATGAGCAGTTCTTC
CDR3 protein: CASTNLGGAKNEQFF

V gene: TRBV9
clone size: .
CDR3 length: 16
D gene: TRBD2
J gene: TRBJ2-5
CDR3 DNA: TGTGCCAGCAGCTCAGGACTAGCGGGGGGGCTAGAGACCCAGTACTTC
CDR3 protein: CASSSGLAGGLETQYF

V gene: TRBV18
clone size: .
CDR3 length: 16
D gene: TRBD2
J gene: TRBJ2-1
CDR3 DNA: TGTGCCAGCTCACCACCGACTAGCGGAGGCTACAATGAGCAGTTCTTC
CDR3 protein: CASSPPTSGGYNEQFF

V gene: TRBV7-6
clone size: few
CDR3 length: 15
D gene: TRBD1
J gene: TRBJ1-1
CDR3 DNA: TGTGCCAGCAGCTCCCGGACAGGGGCCAACACTGAAGCTTTCTTT
CDR3 protein: CASSSRTGANTEAFF

V gene: TRBV27
clone size: .
CDR3 length: 13
D gene: .
J gene: TRBJ1-1
CDR3 DNA: TGTGCCAGCAGTCCACAGGGTAGCACTGAAGCTTTCTTT
CDR3 protein: CASSPQGSTEAFF

V gene: TRBV19
clone size: .
CDR3 length: 13
D gene: TRBD1
J gene: TRBJ1-2
CDR3 DNA: TGTGCCAGTAGTTCCGGGACAGTATATGGCTACACCTTC
CDR3 protein: CASSSGTVYGYTF

V gene: TRBV5-1
clone size: .
CDR3 length: 13
D gene: .
J gene: TRBJ2-7
CDR3 DNA: TGCGCCAGCAGCGGAGGACCTTCCTACGAGCAGTACTTC
CDR3 protein: CASSGGPSYEQYF

V gene: TRBV6-1
clone size: .
CDR3 length: 16
D gene: TRBD1
J gene: TRBJ1-1
CDR3 DNA: TGTGCCAGCAGTGAAGGGCTGGGACAGGGGTACACTGAAGCTTTCTTT
CDR3 protein: CASSEGLGQGYTEAFF

V gene: TRBV5-4
clone size: .
CDR3 length: 18
D gene: TRBD1
J gene: TRBJ2-6
CDR3 DNA: TGTGCCAGCAGTCATTACGGGACAGGGGAGATTGGGGCCAACGTCCTGACTTTC
CDR3 protein: CASSHYGTGEIGANVLTF

V gene: TRBV5-1
clone size: .
CDR3 length: 14
D gene: .
J gene: TRBJ2-5
CDR3 DNA: TGCGCCAGCAGCTACGGCGGGTCAGAAGAGACCCAGTACTTC
CDR3 protein: CASSYGGSEETQYF

V gene: TRBV2
clone size: few
CDR3 length: 14
D gene: .
J gene: TRBJ2-7
CDR3 DNA: TGTGCCAGCAGTGATGCGAAGTATTCCTACGAGCAGTACTTC
CDR3 protein: CASSDAKYSYEQYF

V gene: TRBV19
clone size: .
CDR3 length: 14
D gene: TRBD1
J gene: TRBJ1-2
CDR3 DNA: TGTGCCAGTAGTATACCCGGGACAGGGATTGGCTACACCTTC
CDR3 protein: CASSIPGTGIGYTF

V gene: TRBV5-5
clone size: once
CDR3 length: 14
D gene: .
J gene: TRBJ1-2
CDR3 DNA: TGTGCCAGCTCTCAGGACAGATCTAACTATGGCTACACCTTC
CDR3 protein: CASSQDRSNYGYTF

V gene: TRBV4-3
clone size: few
CDR3 length: 13
D gene: .
J gene: TRBJ1-2
CDR3 DNA: TGCGCCAGCAGCCACACAGGGAGCTATGGCTACACCTTC
CDR3 protein: CASSHTGSYGYTF

V gene: TRBV7-9
clone size: .
CDR3 length: 14
D gene: TRBD1
J gene: TRBJ1-1
CDR3 DNA: TGTTCCAGCAGCTTAGTAGGGGGCAACACTGAAGCTTTCTTT
CDR3 protein: CSSSLVGGNTEAFF

V gene: TRBV10-3
clone size: .
CDR3 length: 15
D gene: TRBD1
J gene: TRBJ1-2
CDR3 DNA: TGTGCCATCTTGGATTGGGGACAGGGCCACTATGGCTACACCTTC
CDR3 protein: CAILDWGQGHYGYTF

V gene: TRBV9
clone size: .
CDR3 length: 19
D gene: TRBD1
J gene: TRBJ1-1
CDR3 DNA: TGTGCCAGCAGCGTAGTCCCCACAGGGGACAGGCTTATGAACACTGAAGCTTTCTTT
CDR3 protein: CASSVVPTGDRLMNTEAFF

V gene: TRBV5-1
clone size: .
CDR3 length: 16
D gene: .
J gene: TRBJ1-6
CDR3 DNA: TGCGCCAGCAGCTTGGAGGGGTACTCCTATAATTCACCCCTCCACTTT
CDR3 protein: CASSLEGYSYNSPLHF

V gene: TRBV5-1
clone size: .
CDR3 length: 15
D gene: TRBD1
J gene: TRBJ1-1
CDR3 DNA: TGCGCCAGCAGCTTGGTGGACAGGTTGAACACTGAAGCTTTCTTT
CDR3 protein: CASSLVDRLNTEAFF

V gene: TRBV9
clone size: .
CDR3 length: 15
D gene: TRBD2
J gene: TRBJ2-2
CDR3 DNA: TGTGCCAGCAGCGTAGGGACTAGAGGCACCGGGGAGCTGTTTTTT
CDR3 protein: CASSVGTRGTGELFF

V gene: TRBV5-6
clone size: .
CDR3 length: 15
D gene: TRBD1
J gene: TRBJ1-4
CDR3 DNA: TGTGCCAGCAGCTACTTGACAGGGGGCAATGAAAAACTGTTTTTT
CDR3 protein: CASSYLTGGNEKLFF

V gene: TRBV28
clone size: .
CDR3 length: 12
D gene: .
J gene: TRBJ1-1
CDR3 DNA: TGTGCCAGCAGGGGCGCCGACACTGAAGCTTTCTTT
CDR3 protein: CASRGADTEAFF

V gene: TRBV5-1
clone size: .
CDR3 length: 19
D gene: .
J gene: TRBJ2-2
CDR3 DNA: TGCGCCAGCAGCATCCTAGAGCGATCCGGGACAAAGAACACCGGGGAGCTGTTTTTT
CDR3 protein: CASSILERSGTKNTGELFF

V gene: TRBV29-1
clone size: .
CDR3 length: 16
D gene: .
J gene: TRBJ1-2
CDR3 DNA: TGCAGCGTTGAAGGAATAGGGAATGCGGGGCCCAGGGGCTACACCTTC
CDR3 protein: CSVEGIGNAGPRGYTF

V gene: TRBV19
clone size: .
CDR3 length: 18
D gene: TRBD2
J gene: TRBJ2-7
CDR3 DNA: TGTGCCAGTAGTATAGGGGGACTAGCGGGAGCTGGTATCTACGAGCAGTACTTC
CDR3 protein: CASSIGGLAGAGIYEQYF